This TCR beta chain originates from a study of blood T cell repertoires in COVID-19. Study-wide context: Spain, Italy and the United States supplied samples that represented acute and convalescent COVID-19.

Only in-frame clones appear in the TCRdb table, and some are missing; sequencing was by immunoSEQ multiplex PCR. The sample yields approximately 190,000 clones, roughly four fifths seen once. CDR1 is MRHNA, CDR2 SNTAGT, per germline. The CDR3 consists of 14 residues. With 5 bases removed from V and 2 bases from J, the gap between germline ends came to 12 bases. This chain joins TRBV6-4 and TRBJ1-2; D unresolved. Input material: peripheral blood. This sequence originates from a woman between 35 and 50 years old with acute or convalescent COVID-19. This CDR3 reads CASSSNRGNYGYTF. CDR3 nucleotide sequence: TGTGCCAGCAGTTCTAACCGAGGAAACTATGGCTACACCTTC.